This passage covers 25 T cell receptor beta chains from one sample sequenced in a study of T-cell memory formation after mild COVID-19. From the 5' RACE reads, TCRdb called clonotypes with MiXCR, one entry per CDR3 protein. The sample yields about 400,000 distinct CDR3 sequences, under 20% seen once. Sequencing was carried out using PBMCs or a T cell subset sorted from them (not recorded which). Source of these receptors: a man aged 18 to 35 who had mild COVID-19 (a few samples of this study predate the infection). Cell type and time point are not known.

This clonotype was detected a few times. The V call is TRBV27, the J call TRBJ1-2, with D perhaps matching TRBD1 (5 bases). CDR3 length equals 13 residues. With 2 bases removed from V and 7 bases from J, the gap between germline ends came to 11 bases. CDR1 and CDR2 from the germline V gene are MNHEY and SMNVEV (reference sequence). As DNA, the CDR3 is TGTGCCAGCAGTTTAAGTCAGGGTGGTGGCTACACCTTC. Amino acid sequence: CASSLSQGGGYTF.

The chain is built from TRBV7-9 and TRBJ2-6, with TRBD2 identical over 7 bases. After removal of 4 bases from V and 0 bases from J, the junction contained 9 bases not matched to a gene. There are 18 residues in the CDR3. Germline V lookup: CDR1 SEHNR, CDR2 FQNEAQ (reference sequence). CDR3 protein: CASSSPPGLSSGANVLTF. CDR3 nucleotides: TGTGCCAGCAGCTCGCCACCGGGACTAAGCTCTGGGGCCAACGTCCTGACTTTC.

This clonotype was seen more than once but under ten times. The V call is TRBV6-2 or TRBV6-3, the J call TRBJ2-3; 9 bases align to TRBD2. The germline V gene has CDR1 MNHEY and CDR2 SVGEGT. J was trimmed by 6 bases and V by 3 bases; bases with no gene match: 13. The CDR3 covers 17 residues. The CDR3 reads CASSYLMTSGPGDTQYF. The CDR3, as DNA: TGTGCCAGCAGTTATCTAATGACTAGCGGACCAGGGGATACGCAGTATTTT.

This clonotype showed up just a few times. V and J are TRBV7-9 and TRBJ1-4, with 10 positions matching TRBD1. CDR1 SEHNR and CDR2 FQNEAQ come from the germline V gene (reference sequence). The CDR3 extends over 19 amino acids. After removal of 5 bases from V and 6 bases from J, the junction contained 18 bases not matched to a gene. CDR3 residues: CASSVGLFRGQGSDEKLFF. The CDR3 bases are TGTGCCAGCAGCGTCGGGCTATTCCGGGGACAGGGGTCCGATGAAAAACTGTTTTTT. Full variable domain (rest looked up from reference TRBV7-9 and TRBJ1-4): DTGVSQNPRHKITKRGQNVTFRCDPISEHNRLYWYRQTLGQGPEFLTYFQNEAQLEKSRLLSDRFSAERPKGSFSTLEIQRTEQGDSAMYLCASSVGLFRGQGSDEKLFFGSGTQLSVL.

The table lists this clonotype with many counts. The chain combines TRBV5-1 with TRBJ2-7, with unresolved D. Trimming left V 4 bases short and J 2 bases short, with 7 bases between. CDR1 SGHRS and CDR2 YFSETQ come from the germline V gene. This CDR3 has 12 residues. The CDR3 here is CASSREPYEQYF. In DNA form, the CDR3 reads TGCGCCAGCAGCCGTGAACCCTACGAGCAGTACTTC.

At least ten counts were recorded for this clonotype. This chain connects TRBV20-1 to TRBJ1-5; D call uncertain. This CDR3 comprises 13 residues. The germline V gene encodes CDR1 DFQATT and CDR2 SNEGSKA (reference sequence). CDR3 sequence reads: CSAFGSDNQPQHF. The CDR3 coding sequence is TGCAGCGCCTTTGGGTCCGACAATCAGCCCCAGCATTTT.

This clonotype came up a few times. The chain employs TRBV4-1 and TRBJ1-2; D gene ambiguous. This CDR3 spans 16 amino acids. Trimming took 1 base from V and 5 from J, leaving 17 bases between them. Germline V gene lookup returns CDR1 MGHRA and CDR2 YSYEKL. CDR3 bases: TGCGCCAGCAGCCAAGCGGTCAGACAAACGATATATGGCTACACCTTC. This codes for CASSQAVRQTIYGYTF.

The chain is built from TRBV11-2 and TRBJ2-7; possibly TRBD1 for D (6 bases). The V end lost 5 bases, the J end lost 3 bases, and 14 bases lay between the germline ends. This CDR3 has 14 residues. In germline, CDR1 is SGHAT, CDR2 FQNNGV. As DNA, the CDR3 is TGTGCCAGCAGCGCCCGAGGACAGAGCTACGAGCAGTACTTC. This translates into CASSARGQSYEQYF.

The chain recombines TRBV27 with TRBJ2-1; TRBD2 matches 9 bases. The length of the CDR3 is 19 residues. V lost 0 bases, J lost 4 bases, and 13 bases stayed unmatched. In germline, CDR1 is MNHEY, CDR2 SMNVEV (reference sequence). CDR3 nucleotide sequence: TGTGCCAGCAGTTTATCGGGTGGGGGAGCTAGCGGGGCTTACAATGAGCAGTTCTTC. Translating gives CASSLSGGGASGAYNEQFF.

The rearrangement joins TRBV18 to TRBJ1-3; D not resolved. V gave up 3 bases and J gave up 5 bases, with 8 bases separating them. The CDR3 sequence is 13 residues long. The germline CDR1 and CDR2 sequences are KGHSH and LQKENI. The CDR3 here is CASSPGGRNTIYF. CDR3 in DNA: TGTGCCAGCTCACCGGGAGGGAGAAACACCATATATTTT.

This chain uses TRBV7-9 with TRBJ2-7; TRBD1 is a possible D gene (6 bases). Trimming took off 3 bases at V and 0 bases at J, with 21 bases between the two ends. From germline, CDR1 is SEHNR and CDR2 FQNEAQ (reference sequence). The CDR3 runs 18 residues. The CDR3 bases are TGTGCCAGCAGCTTCTCACTCGGTACAGGGAGAGCCTCCTACGAGCAGTACGTC. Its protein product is CASSFSLGTGRASYEQYV.

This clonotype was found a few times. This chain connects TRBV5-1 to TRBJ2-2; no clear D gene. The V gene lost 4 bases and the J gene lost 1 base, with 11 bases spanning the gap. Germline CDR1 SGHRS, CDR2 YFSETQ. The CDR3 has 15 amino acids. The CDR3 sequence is CASSPPALNTGELFF. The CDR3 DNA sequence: TGCGCCAGCAGCCCTCCGGCCTTGAACACCGGGGAGCTGTTTTTT.

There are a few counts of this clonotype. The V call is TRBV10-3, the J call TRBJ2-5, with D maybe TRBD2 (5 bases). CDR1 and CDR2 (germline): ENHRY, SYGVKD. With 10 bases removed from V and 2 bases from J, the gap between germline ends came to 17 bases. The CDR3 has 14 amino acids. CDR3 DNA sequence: TGTGCCACCGGGTTAGCTGGCGGGCAAGAGACCCAGTACTTC. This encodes CATGLAGGQETQYF.

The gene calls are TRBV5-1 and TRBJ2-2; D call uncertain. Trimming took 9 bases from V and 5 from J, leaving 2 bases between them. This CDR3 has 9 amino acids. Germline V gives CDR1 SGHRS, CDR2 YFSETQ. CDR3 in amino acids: CAKTGELFF. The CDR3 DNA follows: TGCGCCAAAACCGGGGAGCTGTTTTTT.

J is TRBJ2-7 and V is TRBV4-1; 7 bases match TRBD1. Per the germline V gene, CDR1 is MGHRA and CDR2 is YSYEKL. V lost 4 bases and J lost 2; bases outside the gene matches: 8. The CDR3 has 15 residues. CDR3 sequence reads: CASSLTGTAPYEQYF. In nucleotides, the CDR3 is TGCGCCAGCAGCCTGACCGGGACAGCCCCCTACGAGCAGTACTTC.

CDR3 coding DNA: TGTGCCAGCAGTCCGACAGGGGATAGTGGCTACACCTTC. Encoded protein: CASSPTGDSGYTF. V and J are TRBV12-3 or TRBV12-4 and TRBJ1-2, with 8 bases lining up with TRBD1. Trimming took 5 bases from V and 7 from J; bases not matched to a gene: 6. The CDR3 is 13 residues long.

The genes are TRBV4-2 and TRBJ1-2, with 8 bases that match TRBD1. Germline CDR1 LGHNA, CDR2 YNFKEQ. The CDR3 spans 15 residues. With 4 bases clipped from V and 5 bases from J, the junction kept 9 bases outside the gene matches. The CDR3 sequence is CASSPNRDRPYGYTF. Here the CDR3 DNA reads TGTGCCAGCAGCCCGAACCGGGACAGGCCGTATGGCTACACCTTC.

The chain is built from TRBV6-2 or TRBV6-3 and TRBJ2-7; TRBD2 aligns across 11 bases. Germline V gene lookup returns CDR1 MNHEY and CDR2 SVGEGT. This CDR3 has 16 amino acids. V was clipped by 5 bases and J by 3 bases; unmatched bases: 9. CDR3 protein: CASSASGTSGYYEQYF. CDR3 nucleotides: TGTGCCAGCAGTGCCTCCGGGACTAGCGGATACTACGAGCAGTACTTC.

CDR3 in DNA: TGTGCCAGCAGTTACCTGGGACTCCTATACGAGCAGTACGTC. This encodes CASSYLGLLYEQYV. V and J are TRBV6-2 or TRBV6-3 and TRBJ2-7; D may be TRBD2 (6 bases). CDR1 and CDR2 from the germline V gene are MNHEY and SVGEGT. V lost 2 bases and J 4 bases, leaving 12 bases between the germline ends. CDR3 length: 14 amino acids.

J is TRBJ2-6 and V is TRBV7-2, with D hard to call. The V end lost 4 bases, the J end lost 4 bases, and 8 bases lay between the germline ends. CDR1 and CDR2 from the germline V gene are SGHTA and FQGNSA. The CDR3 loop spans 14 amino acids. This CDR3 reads CASSYPGGANVLTF. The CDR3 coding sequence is TGTGCCAGCAGCTACCCCGGAGGGGCCAACGTCCTGACTTTC. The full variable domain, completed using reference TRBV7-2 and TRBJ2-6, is GAGVSQSPSNKVTEKGKDVELRCDPISGHTALYWYRQSLGQGLEFLIYFQGNSAPDKSGLPSDRFSAERTGGSVSTLTIQRTQQEDSAVYLCASSYPGGANVLTFGAGSRLTVL.

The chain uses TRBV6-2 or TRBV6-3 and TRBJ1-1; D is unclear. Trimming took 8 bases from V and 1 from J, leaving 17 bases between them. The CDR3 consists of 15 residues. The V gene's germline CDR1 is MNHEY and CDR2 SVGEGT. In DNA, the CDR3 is TGTGCCAGCGTTGAGCAGAGCTCATGGAACACTGAAGCTTTCTTT. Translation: CASVEQSSWNTEAFF.

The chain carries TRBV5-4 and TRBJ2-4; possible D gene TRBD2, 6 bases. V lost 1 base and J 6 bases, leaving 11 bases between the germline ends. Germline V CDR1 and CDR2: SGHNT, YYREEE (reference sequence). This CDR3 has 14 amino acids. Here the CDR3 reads CASSLNQGGNIQYF. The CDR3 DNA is TGTGCCAGCAGCTTGAATCAGGGAGGAAACATTCAGTACTTC. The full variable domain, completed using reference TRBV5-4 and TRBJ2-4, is ETGVTQSPTHLIKTRGQQVTLRCSSQSGHNTVSWYQQALGQGPQFIFQYYREEENGRGNFPPRFSGLQFPNYSSELNVNALELDDSALYLCASSLNQGGNIQYFGAGTRLSVL.

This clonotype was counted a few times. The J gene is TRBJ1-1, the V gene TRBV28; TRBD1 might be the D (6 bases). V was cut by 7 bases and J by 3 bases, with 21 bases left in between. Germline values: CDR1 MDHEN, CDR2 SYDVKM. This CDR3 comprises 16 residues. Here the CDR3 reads CASKGVGGSWDTEAFF. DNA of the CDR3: TGTGCCAGCAAGGGGGTTGGAGGTTCGTGGGACACTGAAGCTTTCTTT.

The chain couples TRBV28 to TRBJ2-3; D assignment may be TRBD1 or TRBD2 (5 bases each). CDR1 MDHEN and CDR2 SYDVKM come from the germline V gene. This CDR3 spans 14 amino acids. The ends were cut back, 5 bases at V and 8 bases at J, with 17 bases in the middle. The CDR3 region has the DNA TGTGCCAGCAGTGCCGGGACGGCCTTCGGTACGCAGTATTTT. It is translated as CASSAGTAFGTQYF.

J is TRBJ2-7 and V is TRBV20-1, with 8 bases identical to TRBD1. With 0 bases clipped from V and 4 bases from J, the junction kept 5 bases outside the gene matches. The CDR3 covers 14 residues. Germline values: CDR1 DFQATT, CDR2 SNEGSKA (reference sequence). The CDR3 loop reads CSARDLTGGYEQYF. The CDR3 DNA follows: TGCAGTGCTAGAGATCTCACAGGGGGGTACGAGCAGTACTTC.